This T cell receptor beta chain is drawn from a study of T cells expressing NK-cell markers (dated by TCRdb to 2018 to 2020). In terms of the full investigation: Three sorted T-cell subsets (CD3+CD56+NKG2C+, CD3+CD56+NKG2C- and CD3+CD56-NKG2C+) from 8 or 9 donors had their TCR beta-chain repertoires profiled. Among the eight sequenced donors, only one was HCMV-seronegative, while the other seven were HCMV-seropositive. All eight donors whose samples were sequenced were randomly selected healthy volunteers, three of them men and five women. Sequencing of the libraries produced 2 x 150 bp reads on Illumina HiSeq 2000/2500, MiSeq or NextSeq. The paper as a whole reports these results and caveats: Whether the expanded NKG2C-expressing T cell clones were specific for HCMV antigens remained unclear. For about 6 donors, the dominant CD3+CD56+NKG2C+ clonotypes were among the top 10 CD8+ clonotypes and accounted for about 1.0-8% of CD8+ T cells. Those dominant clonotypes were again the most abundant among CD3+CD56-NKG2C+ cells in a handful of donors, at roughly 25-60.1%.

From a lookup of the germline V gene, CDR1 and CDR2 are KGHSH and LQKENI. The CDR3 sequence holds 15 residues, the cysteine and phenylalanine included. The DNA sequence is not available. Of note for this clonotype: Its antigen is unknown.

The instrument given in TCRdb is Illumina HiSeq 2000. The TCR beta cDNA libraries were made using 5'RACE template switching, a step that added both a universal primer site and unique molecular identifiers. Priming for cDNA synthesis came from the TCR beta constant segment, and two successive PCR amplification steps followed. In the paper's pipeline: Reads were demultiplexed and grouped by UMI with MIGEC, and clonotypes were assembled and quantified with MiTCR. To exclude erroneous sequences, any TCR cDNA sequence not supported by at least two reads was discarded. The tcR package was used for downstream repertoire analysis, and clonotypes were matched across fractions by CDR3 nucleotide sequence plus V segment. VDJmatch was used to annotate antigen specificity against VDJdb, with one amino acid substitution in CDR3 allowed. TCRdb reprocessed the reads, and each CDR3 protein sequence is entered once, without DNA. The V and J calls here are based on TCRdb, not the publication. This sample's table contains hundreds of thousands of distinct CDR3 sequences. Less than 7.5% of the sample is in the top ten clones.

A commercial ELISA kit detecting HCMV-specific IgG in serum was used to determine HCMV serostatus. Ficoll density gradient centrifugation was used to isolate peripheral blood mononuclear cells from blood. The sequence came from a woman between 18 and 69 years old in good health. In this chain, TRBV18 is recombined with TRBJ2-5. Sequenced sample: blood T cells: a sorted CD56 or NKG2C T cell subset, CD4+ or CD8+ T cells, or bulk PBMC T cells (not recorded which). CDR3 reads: CASSLSTVKGETQYF.